This T cell receptor beta chain originates from a study of molecular identifiers for immune sequencing clone quantification. With listed TCR primers and previously described methods, bulk TCR libraries were prepared. Each CDR3 protein is one row after TCRdb ran MiXCR on the PCR reads. The profile shows hundreds of thousands of distinct CDR3 sequences, roughly 25% of them singletons. Isolation of naive CD8 T cells was achieved by sorting on a CD8+CD4-CCR7+CD45RA+ phenotype. This clonotype was picked up many times. The germline CDR1 and CDR2 sequences are SGHVS and FNYEAQ. Trimming took 2 bases from V and 1 from J, leaving 7 bases between them. This CDR3 has 14 residues.

What was sequenced was naive CD8+ T cells from blood, with Jurkat cell RNA spiked in. Subset noted: FACS-sorted CD8+CD4-CCR7+CD45RA+ naive T cells. The chain employs TRBV7-6 and TRBJ2-3; D is ambiguous. The sequence was obtained from a human donor in good health. Some libraries in this study had Jurkat cell RNA spiked in. The CDR3 region has the DNA TGTGCCAGCAGCTTAAGATCCGGCACAGATACGCAGTATTTT. Translation gives CASSLRSGTDTQYF.